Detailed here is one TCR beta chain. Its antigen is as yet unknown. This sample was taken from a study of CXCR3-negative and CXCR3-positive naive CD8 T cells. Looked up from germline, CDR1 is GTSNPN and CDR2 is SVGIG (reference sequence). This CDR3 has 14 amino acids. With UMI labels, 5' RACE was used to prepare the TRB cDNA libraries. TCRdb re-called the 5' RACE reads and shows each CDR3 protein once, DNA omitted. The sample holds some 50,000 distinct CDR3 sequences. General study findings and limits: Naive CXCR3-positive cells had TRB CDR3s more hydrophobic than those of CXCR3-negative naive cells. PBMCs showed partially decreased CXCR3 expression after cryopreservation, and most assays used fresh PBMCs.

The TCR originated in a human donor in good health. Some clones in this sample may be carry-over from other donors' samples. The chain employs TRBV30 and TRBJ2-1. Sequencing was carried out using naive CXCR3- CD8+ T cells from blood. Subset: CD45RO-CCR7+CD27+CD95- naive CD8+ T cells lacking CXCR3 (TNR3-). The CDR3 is CAWSLIAGGDEQFF.